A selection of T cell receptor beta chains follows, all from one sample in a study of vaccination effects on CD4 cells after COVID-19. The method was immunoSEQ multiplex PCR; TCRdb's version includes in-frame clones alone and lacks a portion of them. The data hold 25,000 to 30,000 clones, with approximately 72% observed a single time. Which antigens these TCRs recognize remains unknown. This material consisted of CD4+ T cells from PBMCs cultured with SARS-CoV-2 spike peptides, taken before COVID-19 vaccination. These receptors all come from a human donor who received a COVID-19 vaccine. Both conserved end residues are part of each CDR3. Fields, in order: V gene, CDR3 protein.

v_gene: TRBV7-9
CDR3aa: CASSRAGGMNEQFF

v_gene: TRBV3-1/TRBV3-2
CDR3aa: CASSQTQGQGVRGYTF

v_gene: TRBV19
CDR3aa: CASRETHWDRGLNGYTF

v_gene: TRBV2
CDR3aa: CASSGSGRARNEQFF

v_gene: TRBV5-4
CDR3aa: CASSSRQVGSGANVLTF

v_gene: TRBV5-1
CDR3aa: CASSFDTNYGYTF

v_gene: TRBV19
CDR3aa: CASSIEDSNYGYTF

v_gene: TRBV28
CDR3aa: CAVGVNYGYTF

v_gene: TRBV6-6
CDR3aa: CASSPGRAHGYTF

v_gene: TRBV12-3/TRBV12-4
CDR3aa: CASSLGQGYGYTF

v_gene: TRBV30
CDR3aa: CAWSVPLRTGRTEQYF

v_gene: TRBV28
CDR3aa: CASSPPSQTRTDTQYF

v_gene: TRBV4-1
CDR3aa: CASSFDGNYGYTF

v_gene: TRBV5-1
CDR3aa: CASSFDSEAFF

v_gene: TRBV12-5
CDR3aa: CASGLVLGGEYLQPQHF

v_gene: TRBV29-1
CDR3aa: CSVGKDRASNTGELFF

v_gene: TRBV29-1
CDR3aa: CSVKNKWDIRKEGSYNEQFF

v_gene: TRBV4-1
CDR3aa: CASSPPGSATRGYTF

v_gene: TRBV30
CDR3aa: CAWSPTAGGPSVSSYEQYF

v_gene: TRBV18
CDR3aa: CASSSSRDRYNEQFF

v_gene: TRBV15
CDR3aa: CATSRGTGDGYTF

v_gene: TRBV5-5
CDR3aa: CASSLTQGPSSYNSPLHF

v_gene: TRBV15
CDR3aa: CATSRDRQGPNEQFF

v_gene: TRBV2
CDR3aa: CASSELGAWSSGANVLTF

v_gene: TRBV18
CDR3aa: CASSQREFSYGYTF

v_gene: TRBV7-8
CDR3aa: CASTGRGGSSYEQYF

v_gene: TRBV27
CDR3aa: CASHRGQGDYEQYF

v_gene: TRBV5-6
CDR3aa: CASSRKVPGRPGELFF

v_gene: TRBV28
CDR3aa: CASSFSSGRQPQHF

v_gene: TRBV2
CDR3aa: CASRKERYGANVLTF

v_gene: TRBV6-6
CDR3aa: CASSLLAGGADTQYF

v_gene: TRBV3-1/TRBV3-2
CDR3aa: CASSQDLAGNGYTF

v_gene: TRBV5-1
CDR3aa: CASSLGRSGGTDTQYF

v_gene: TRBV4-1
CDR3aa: CASSFQRPSNYGYTF

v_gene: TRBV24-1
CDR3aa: CATSGELADTQYF

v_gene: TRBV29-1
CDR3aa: CSVGGGNQPQHF

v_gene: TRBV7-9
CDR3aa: CASSLLETGSNQPQHF

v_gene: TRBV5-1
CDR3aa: CASSLESRGNTEAFF

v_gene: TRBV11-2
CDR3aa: CASSPLGGGGARYNEQFF

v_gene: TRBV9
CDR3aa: CASSRRDRDTEAFF

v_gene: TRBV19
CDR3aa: CASSRLPANYGYTF

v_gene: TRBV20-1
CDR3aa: CSANEGISPLHF

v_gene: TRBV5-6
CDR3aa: CASSLPSVRGGQYF

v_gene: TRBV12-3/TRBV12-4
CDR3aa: CASSPQGGYGYTF

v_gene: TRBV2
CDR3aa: CASSAGQETQYF

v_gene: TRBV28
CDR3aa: CASSLGYREAFF

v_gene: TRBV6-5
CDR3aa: CASSIRQGFFEAFF

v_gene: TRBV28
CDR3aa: CASSFSMSSYEQYF

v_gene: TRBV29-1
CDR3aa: CSVLPFLATDTQYF

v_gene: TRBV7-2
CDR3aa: CASSIRGGAGNTIYF

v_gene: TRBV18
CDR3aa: CASSLAGTQETQYF

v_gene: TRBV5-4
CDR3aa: CASSLGLANQETQYF

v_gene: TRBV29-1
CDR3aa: CSGSLKRPKGTDTQYF

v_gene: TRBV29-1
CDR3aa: CSVTSGGASKNIQYF

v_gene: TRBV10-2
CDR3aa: CASSGRIGDNSPLHF

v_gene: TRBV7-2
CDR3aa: CASSAQTSGRALYF

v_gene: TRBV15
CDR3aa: CATSRGTGWESGNTIYF

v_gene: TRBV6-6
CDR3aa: CASGAGPYNEQFF

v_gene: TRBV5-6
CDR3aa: CASSLASGSPLHF

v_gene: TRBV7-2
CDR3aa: CASSLETTGRNTQYF